The TCR beta chain described here comes from a study of cytomegalovirus exposure and HLA in healthy donors. Primers included in the PCR were 60 Vbeta and 13 Jbeta primers. This table comes from immunoSEQ multiplex PCR, and its TCRdb copy is limited to in-frame clones, with some not included. The table has about 240,000 clones, over 75% seen once; the top ten hold around 0.45%. Points from the study as a whole: Per a prior analysis, the majority of TCR beta V segments were productive roughly 87% or roughly 30% of the time. Only CMV serostatus was available as immune exposure information.

A note on this clone: Its specificity is not known.

The source of this sequence is a boy aged 10-17 years in good health and CMV-seronegative. The sequenced material came from PBMCs.

The CDR3 is CASSPGTGLHEQYF. Written as DNA, the CDR3 is TGTGCCAGCAGCCCCGGGACAGGGCTCCACGAGCAGTACTTC. The chain carries TRBV9 and TRBJ2-7, with TRBD1 identical over 9 bases. Germline values: CDR1 SGDLS, CDR2 YYNGEE. The V segment lost 4 bases and the J segment 5 bases; nucleotides outside the gene matches: 7. This CDR3 comprises 14 residues. Together with reference TRBV9 and TRBJ2-7, the CDR3 gives the full variable domain: DSGVTQTPKHLITATGQRVTLRCSPRSGDLSVYWYQQSLDQGLQFLIQYYNGEERAKGNILERFSAQQFPDLHSELNLSSLELGDSALYFCASSPGTGLHEQYFGPGTRLTVT.